Shown below are 26 T cell receptor beta chains from a single sample sequenced in a study of shared clonotypes between healthy human individuals. TCRdb's table, derived via immunoSEQ multiplex PCR, lists solely in-frame clones and lacks some. There are about 1 million clones in the sample; about 75% occur only once, and approximately 1.5% lies in the top ten. The specimen sequenced was memory CD4+ T cells sorted from blood. Documented subset: CD45RA-negative fraction. The source of these receptors is a man between 18 and 29 years old in good health.

The V gene is TRBV28, the J gene TRBJ2-7; no firm D call. The CDR3 extends over 16 amino acids. V was shortened by 1 base and J by 4 bases, with 17 bases between the two germline ends. Germline V gene lookup returns CDR1 MDHEN and CDR2 SYDVKM. The CDR3 loop reads CASSLSALVGRYEQYF. The CDR3 DNA reads TGTGCCAGCAGTTTATCGGCCCTAGTGGGCAGGTACGAGCAGTACTTC.

This chain links TRBV2 with TRBJ2-3; no reliable D call. Trimming cost V 6 bases and J 4 bases, with 17 bases left between them. The CDR3 covers 15 residues. CDR1 is SNHLY, CDR2 FYNNEI, per germline. The CDR3 spells CASRLRRGAADTQYF. DNA of the CDR3: TGTGCCAGCAGGCTTAGGCGAGGCGCCGCAGATACGCAGTATTTT.

The chain links TRBV5-4 to TRBJ1-2, with 12 positions matching TRBD1. The CDR3 spans 15 residues. With V trimmed by 4 bases and J by 9 bases, 10 bases remained unmatched. Germline V gives CDR1 SGHNT, CDR2 YYREEE (reference sequence). The CDR3 here is CASSTGTGGKSSYTF. The CDR3 DNA reads TGTGCCAGCAGCACCGGGACAGGGGGCAAGTCGAGCTACACCTTC.

V and J are TRBV5-1 and TRBJ2-3; 11 bases agree with TRBD1. V shed 4 bases and J 5 bases; nucleotides not matched to a gene: 6. The germline CDR1 and CDR2 sequences are SGHRS and YFSETQ. The CDR3 is 15 residues long. The DNA of the CDR3 is TGCGCCAGCAGCGATAAGGACAGGGGGCAAGATACGCAGTATTTT. Amino acid sequence: CASSDKDRGQDTQYF.

The J gene is TRBJ2-4, the V gene TRBV5-1; D is unresolved. The CDR3 is 15 amino acids. Germline CDR1 SGHRS, CDR2 YFSETQ. With 0 bases removed from V and 4 bases from J, the gap between germline ends came to 11 bases. CDR3 loop: CASSLVADPKNIQYF. DNA of the CDR3: TGCGCCAGCAGCTTGGTAGCAGATCCTAAAAACATTCAGTACTTC. The full variable domain, completed using reference TRBV5-1 and TRBJ2-4, is KAGVTQTPRYLIKTRGQQVTLSCSPISGHRSVSWYQQTPGQGLQFLFEYFSETQRNKGNFPGRFSGRQFSNSRSEMNVSTLELGDSALYLCASSLVADPKNIQYFGAGTRLSVL.

In DNA form, the CDR3 reads TGTGCCAGCTCACCACCGAACGGAGACAGGGGCCGCGGTGGCTATGGCTACACCTTC. Its translation: CASSPPNGDRGRGGYGYTF. The J gene is TRBJ1-2, the V gene TRBV18, with TRBD1 matching over 8 bases. V was clipped by 0 bases and J by 4 bases; unmatched bases: 16. This CDR3 region has 19 residues. Per germline, CDR1 KGHSH and CDR2 LQKENI. The full variable domain, with the rest looked up from reference TRBV18 and TRBJ1-2, is NAGVMQNPRHLVRRRGQEARLRCSPMKGHSHVYWYRQLPEEGLKFMVYLQKENIIDESGMPKERFSAEFPKEGPSILRIQQVVRGDSAAYFCASSPPNGDRGRGGYGYTFGSGTRLTVV.

The V gene is TRBV13, the J gene TRBJ1-3, with D hard to call. CDR1 is PRHDT, CDR2 FYEKMQ, per germline (reference sequence). Trimming cost V 2 bases and J 8 bases, with 10 bases left between them. The CDR3 is 13 amino acids. DNA for the CDR3: TGTGCCAGCAGCTTACGGGTTACGGACACCATATATTTT. Its translation is CASSLRVTDTIYF.

The J gene is TRBJ2-3, the V gene TRBV7-9; no firm D call. The CDR3 is 14 amino acids. V was pared by 5 bases and J by 0 bases, with 9 bases between. Germline CDR1 and CDR2: SEHNR and FQNEAQ (reference sequence). For the CDR3, the DNA is TGTGCCAGCAGCCTAACGGACAGCACAGATACGCAGTATTTT. This sequence encodes CASSLTDSTDTQYF.

This rearrangement joins TRBV6-1 to TRBJ2-1; 11 positions match TRBD2. This CDR3 comprises 15 residues. Trimming removed 4 bases from V and 7 bases from J; junction bases left unmatched: 6. Per the germline V gene, CDR1 is MNHNS and CDR2 is SASEGT. The CDR3 nucleotides read TGTGCCAGCAGTGTGGTCCTAGCGGGAGGTAATGAGCAGTTCTTC. This encodes CASSVVLAGGNEQFF.

This clone was recorded many times. V and J are TRBV6-6 and TRBJ1-2, with 7 bases aligning to TRBD1. The CDR3 consists of 15 residues. The junction had 10 bases not matched to a gene; V was cut back by 5 bases and J by 4 bases. From germline, CDR1 is MNHNY and CDR2 SVGAGI (reference sequence). Here the CDR3 reads CASSSQEGQPYGYTF. CDR3 coding DNA: TGTGCCAGCAGTAGCCAGGAGGGACAGCCCTATGGCTACACCTTC.

The CDR3 sequence is CASSPRAKTQYF. CDR3 sequence (DNA): TGTGCCAGCAGTCCCCGGGCAAAGACCCAGTACTTC. V gene TRBV27 combines with J gene TRBJ2-5; D ambiguous. Germline CDR1 is MNHEY and CDR2 is SMNVEV (reference sequence). Trimming took 5 bases from V and 6 from J, leaving 10 bases between them. The CDR3 has 12 amino acids.

This rearrangement joins TRBV6-6 to TRBJ2-3; D gene uncertain. The germline gives CDR1 MNHNY, CDR2 SVGAGI (reference sequence). The CDR3 sequence is 12 residues long. Trimming took 7 bases from V and 4 from J, leaving 9 bases between them. CDR3 loop: CASNTFADTQYF. The CDR3 DNA reads TGTGCCAGCAACACCTTTGCAGATACGCAGTATTTT.

Notes on this clone: Other DNA sequences within the sample encode an identical CDR3. The genes are TRBV9 and TRBJ2-5; D unresolved. Germline CDR1 SGDLS, CDR2 YYNGEE. V gave up 2 bases and J gave up 5 bases, with 10 bases separating them. The CDR3 sequence is 13 residues long. This CDR3 is CASSVAISETQYF. CDR3 in DNA: TGTGCCAGCAGCGTGGCCATCTCGGAGACCCAGTACTTC.

The chain recombines TRBV14 with TRBJ2-3; 11 bases are shared with TRBD2. This CDR3 comprises 15 residues. Germline lookup yields CDR1 SGHDN and CDR2 FVKESK. Germline trimming cut 4 bases from V and 8 bases from J; bases unmatched to any gene: 8. The chain's CDR3 is CASSRGSGGGGTQYF. The CDR3 DNA reads as TGTGCCAGCAGCCGAGGTAGCGGGGGGGGCGGTACGCAGTATTTT.

V is TRBV4-1 and J is TRBJ1-5; the D is unclear. CDR1 and CDR2 (germline): MGHRA, YSYEKL. V lost 1 base, J lost 0 bases, and 10 bases lay in between. The CDR3 is 16 residues long. DNA of the CDR3: TGCGCCAGCAGCCAAGCGGTCTCTTTTAGCAATCAGCCCCAGCATTTT. It specifies CASSQAVSFSNQPQHF.

The V call is TRBV5-1, the J call TRBJ1-1; D is undetermined. V was clipped by 0 bases and J by 0 bases, with 9 bases between them. Germline V CDR1 and CDR2: SGHRS, YFSETQ. The CDR3 runs to 15 residues. This CDR3 reads CASSLDPAMNTEAFF. CDR3 in DNA: TGCGCCAGCAGCTTGGATCCAGCCATGAACACTGAAGCTTTCTTT. Supplemented by reference TRBV5-1 and TRBJ1-1, the full variable domain reads KAGVTQTPRYLIKTRGQQVTLSCSPISGHRSVSWYQQTPGQGLQFLFEYFSETQRNKGNFPGRFSGRQFSNSRSEMNVSTLELGDSALYLCASSLDPAMNTEAFFGQGTRLTVV.

About this clone itself: In the same sample, other DNA sequences code for this CDR3. The V call is TRBV7-9, the J call TRBJ2-5; D uncertain. There are 15 residues in the CDR3. Trimming pared 2 bases from V and 1 base from J, leaving 11 bases between. CDR1 is SEHNR and CDR2 is FQNEAQ in the germline V gene (reference sequence). The CDR3 nucleotides are TGTGCCAGCAGCTTACGTTTAGTTAGCCAAGAGACCCAGTACTTC. Protein: CASSLRLVSQETQYF.

The chain uses TRBV2 and TRBJ2-5, with TRBD1 identical over 9 bases. From germline, CDR1 is SNHLY and CDR2 FYNNEI. This CDR3 is built from 13 residues. Trimming cost V 8 bases and J 6 bases; bases outside gene matches: 7. The CDR3 sequence is CASAVGQGQTQYF. The CDR3 DNA follows: TGTGCCAGCGCTGTGGGACAGGGACAGACCCAGTACTTC.

J is TRBJ2-5 and V is TRBV5-5; D gene unclear. Germline CDR1 and CDR2: SGHKS and YYEKEE (reference sequence). The CDR3 is 11 amino acids. The germline V and J ends were trimmed by 7 bases and 2 bases, with 6 bases remaining between them. The CDR3 coding sequence is TGTGCCAGCGGGTTACAAGAGACCCAGTACTTC. This encodes CASGLQETQYF.

V usage is TRBV2 and J usage is TRBJ2-5; D not resolved. The CDR3 loop spans 15 amino acids. Germline-derived CDR1 and CDR2 are SNHLY and FYNNEI. V was trimmed by 4 bases and J by 4 bases, leaving 16 bases between them. The DNA for the CDR3 is TGTGCCAGCAGTGTAATCAGGCAAAACGGAGAGACCCAGTACTTC. Amino acid sequence: CASSVIRQNGETQYF. The full variable domain, with the rest looked up from reference TRBV2 and TRBJ2-5, is EPEVTQTPSHQVTQMGQEVILRCVPISNHLYFYWYRQILGQKVEFLVSFYNNEISEKSEIFDDQFSVERPDGSNFTLKIRSTKLEDSAMYFCASSVIRQNGETQYFGPGTRLLVL.

The chain uses TRBV5-1 and TRBJ2-2; D call uncertain. V lost 5 bases and J 1 base, leaving 9 bases between the germline ends. CDR3 length equals 14 residues. Germline CDR1 and CDR2: SGHRS and YFSETQ. Here the CDR3 reads CASSLNLNTGELFF. CDR3 bases: TGCGCCAGCAGTTTAAACCTGAACACCGGGGAGCTGTTTTTT.

The chain is built from TRBV28 and TRBJ1-5; D is possibly TRBD1 (5 bases). The CDR3 has 17 amino acids. The ends were cut back, 4 bases at V and 0 bases at J, with 16 bases in the middle. Germline V gene data show CDR1 as MDHEN and CDR2 as SYDVKM. The CDR3 sequence is CASSSGRGTYSNQPQHF. Written as DNA, the CDR3 is TGTGCCAGCAGTTCAGGTCGCGGGACTTATAGCAATCAGCCCCAGCATTTT.

The gene calls are TRBV7-9 and TRBJ2-2, with 12 bases fitting TRBD1. The CDR3 is 18 residues long. Germline V gene data show CDR1 as SEHNR and CDR2 as FQNEAQ (reference sequence). With 3 bases clipped from V and 0 bases from J, the junction kept 5 bases outside the gene matches. The CDR3 bases are TGTGCCAGCAGCTTTGGGACAGGGGGCTTTACGAACACCGGGGAGCTGTTTTTT. This gives the protein CASSFGTGGFTNTGELFF.

This clone was detected ten times or more. This chain joins TRBV28 and TRBJ1-1, with 7 bases aligning to TRBD1. The V and J ends lost 6 bases and 12 bases, in that order; junction bases with no gene match: 16. Germline loops: CDR1 MDHEN, CDR2 SYDVKM. This CDR3 is 14 amino acids long. The CDR3 is CASSLGTAARGTFF. For the CDR3, the DNA is TGTGCCAGCAGCCTGGGGACAGCCGCCCGTGGGACTTTCTTT.

Comment on this clone: At the DNA level, this CDR3 is encoded by other sequences in the same sample as well. V usage is TRBV7-2 and J usage is TRBJ2-1, with 14 positions matching TRBD2. V was pared by 5 bases and J by 8 bases, with 2 bases of the junction left unmatched. The germline V gene encodes CDR1 SGHTA and CDR2 FQGNSA. The CDR3 spans 14 residues. CDR3 sequence (DNA): TGTGCCAGCAGCCCGGGACTAGCGGGAGATGAGCAGTTCTTC. This sequence encodes CASSPGLAGDEQFF.

The chain is built from TRBV11-2 and TRBJ2-3; TRBD2 aligns across 10 bases. CDR1 and CDR2 (germline): SGHAT, FQNNGV. J was trimmed by 4 bases and V by 1 base; bases with no gene match: 8. There are 17 residues in the CDR3. This CDR3 reads CASSLARSGRASDTQYF. The DNA for the CDR3 is TGTGCCAGCAGCTTAGCAAGGAGCGGGAGGGCCTCAGATACGCAGTATTTT.